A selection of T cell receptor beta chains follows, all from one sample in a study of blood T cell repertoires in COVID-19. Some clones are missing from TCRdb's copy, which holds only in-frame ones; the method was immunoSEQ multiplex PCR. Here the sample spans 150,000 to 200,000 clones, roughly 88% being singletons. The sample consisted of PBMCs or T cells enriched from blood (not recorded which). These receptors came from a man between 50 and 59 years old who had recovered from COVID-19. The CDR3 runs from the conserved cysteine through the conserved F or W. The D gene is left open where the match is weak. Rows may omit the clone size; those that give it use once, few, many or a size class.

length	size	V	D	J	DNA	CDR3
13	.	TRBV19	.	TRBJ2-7	TGTGCCAGTAGTCTCCAGGTCATCTACGAGCAGTACTTC	CASSLQVIYEQYF
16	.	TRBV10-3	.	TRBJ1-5	TGTGCCATCAGTGAGGGGGCCGGATCGAGCAATCAGCCCCAGCATTTT	CAISEGAGSSNQPQHF
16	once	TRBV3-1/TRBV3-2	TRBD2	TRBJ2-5	TGTGCCAGCAGCCAAGCTAGCGGGGGACCAGAAGAGACCCAGTACTTC	CASSQASGGPEETQYF
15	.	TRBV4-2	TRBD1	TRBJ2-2	TGTGCCAGCAGCCAGGGACAGGGGCGGACCGGGGAGCTGTTTTTT	CASSQGQGRTGELFF
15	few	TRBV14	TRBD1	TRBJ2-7	TGTGCCAGCAGCCGGGGGACAGGGTACTCCTACGAGCAGTACTTC	CASSRGTGYSYEQYF
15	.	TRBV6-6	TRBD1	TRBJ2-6	TGTGCCAGCAACCCAGGGGGATCTGGGGCCAACGTCCTGACTTTC	CASNPGGSGANVLTF
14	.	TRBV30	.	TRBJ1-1	TGTGCCTGGAGTGTCGGCGGGGTGAACACTGAAGCTTTCTTT	CAWSVGGVNTEAFF
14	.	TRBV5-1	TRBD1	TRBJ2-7	TGCGCCAGCAGCACCCCGACAGGGGGCAACGAGCAGTACTTC	CASSTPTGGNEQYF
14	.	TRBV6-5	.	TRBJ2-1	TGTGCCAGCAGAAGCCGCGGGTCCTACAATGAGCAGTTCTTC	CASRSRGSYNEQFF
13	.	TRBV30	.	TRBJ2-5	TGTGCCTGGAGTGGGACAGTGGGGGAGACCCAGTACTTC	CAWSGTVGETQYF
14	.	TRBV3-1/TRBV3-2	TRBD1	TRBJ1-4	TGTGCCAGCACCACGTACAGGGGTGGCGAAAAACTGTTTTTT	CASTTYRGGEKLFF
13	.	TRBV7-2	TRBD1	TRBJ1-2	TGTGCCAGCAGCTTCGGACAGGGAGATGGCTACACCTTC	CASSFGQGDGYTF
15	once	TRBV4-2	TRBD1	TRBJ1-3	TGTGCCAGCAGCCACGGACAGGGCTCTGGAAACACCATATATTTT	CASSHGQGSGNTIYF
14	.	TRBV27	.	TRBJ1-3	TGTGCCAGCAGTTTCTCACACTCTGGAAACACCATATATTTT	CASSFSHSGNTIYF
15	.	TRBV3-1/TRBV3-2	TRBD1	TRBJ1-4	TGTGCCAGCAGCCAAGGTTCAGGGGGATCCGAAAAACTGTTTTTT	CASSQGSGGSEKLFF
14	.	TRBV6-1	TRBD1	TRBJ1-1	TGTGCCAGCAGTGAAAGGACAGGGGGCACTGAAGCTTTCTTT	CASSERTGGTEAFF
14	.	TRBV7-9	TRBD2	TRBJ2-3	TGTGCCAGCAGCTTAGGTGGGGGGGCAGATACGCAGTATTTT	CASSLGGGADTQYF
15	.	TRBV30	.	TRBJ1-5	TGTGCCTGGAGTGTACCTGGACAGTCTTCTCAGCCCCAGCATTTT	CAWSVPGQSSQPQHF
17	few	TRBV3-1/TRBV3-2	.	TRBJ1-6	TGTGCCAGCAGCCAAGGAGTATCACCGGGGTTAGGTTCACCCCTCCACTTT	CASSQGVSPGLGSPLHF
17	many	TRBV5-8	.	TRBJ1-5	TGTGCCAGCAGCCCCATTAAGGGGCGGTACAGCAATCAGCCCCAGCATTTT	CASSPIKGRYSNQPQHF
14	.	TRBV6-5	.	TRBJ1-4	TGTGCCAGCAGGGGGACGGGGGATAATGAAAAACTGTTTTTT	CASRGTGDNEKLFF
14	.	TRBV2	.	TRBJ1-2	TGTGCCAGCAGTGACAGCGGGGGAGGCTATGGCTACACCTTC	CASSDSGGGYGYTF
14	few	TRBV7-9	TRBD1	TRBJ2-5	TGTGCCAGCAGCCAGGGGGCCACGGAAGAGACCCAGTACTTC	CASSQGATEETQYF
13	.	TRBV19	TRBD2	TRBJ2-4	TGTGCCAGTAGTGTGCCGGGACTATTGATTCAGTACTTC	CASSVPGLLIQYF
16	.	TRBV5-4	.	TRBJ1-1	TGTGCCAGCAGCACCGAGGCAGCCACGTCCCTCACTGAAGCTTTCTTT	CASSTEAATSLTEAFF
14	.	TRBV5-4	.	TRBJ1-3	TGTGCCAGCAGCATCGCGGGTAGGGGAAACACCATATATTTT	CASSIAGRGNTIYF
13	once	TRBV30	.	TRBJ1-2	TGTGCCTGGGCGACAAAAGCTAACTATGGCTACACCTTC	CAWATKANYGYTF
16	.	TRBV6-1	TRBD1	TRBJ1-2	TGTGCCAGCAGTGACGAGTACAGGGGGCAAAACTATGGCTACACCTTC	CASSDEYRGQNYGYTF
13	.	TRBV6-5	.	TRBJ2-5	TGTGCCAGCAGTTTGGGCCTTAAAGAGACCCAGTACTTC	CASSLGLKETQYF
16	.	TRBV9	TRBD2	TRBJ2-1	TGTGCCAGCAGCGAGAGCGGGACTAGTACCTACAATGAGCAGTTCTTC	CASSESGTSTYNEQFF
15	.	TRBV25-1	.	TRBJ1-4	TGTGCCAGCACCTCGGGGACATGGCCCCCCGAAAAACTGTTTTTT	CASTSGTWPPEKLFF
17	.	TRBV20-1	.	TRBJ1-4	TGCAGTGCTAGTGGACAGTTGGCGGCTGATGGGCATGAAAAACTGTTTTTT	CSASGQLAADGHEKLFF
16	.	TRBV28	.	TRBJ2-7	TGTGCCAGCAGTCCCTCCTGGTGGAGTAACTCCTACGAGCAGTACTTC	CASSPSWWSNSYEQYF
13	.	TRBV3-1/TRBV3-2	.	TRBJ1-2	TGTGCCAGCAGCCAGGCGGGCAACTATGGCTACACCTTC	CASSQAGNYGYTF
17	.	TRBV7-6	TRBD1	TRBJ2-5	TGTGCCAGCAGCCCAAACTCGGACAGGGTGGGCCAAGAGACCCAGTACTTC	CASSPNSDRVGQETQYF
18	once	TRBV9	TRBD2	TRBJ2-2	TGTGCCAGCAGCTTCCCGACTAGCGGGGGGTTAAACACCGGGGAGCTGTTTTTT	CASSFPTSGGLNTGELFF
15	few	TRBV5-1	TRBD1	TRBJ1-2	TGCGCCAGCAGCTTGACAGGGGACTCTAACTATGGCTACACCTTC	CASSLTGDSNYGYTF
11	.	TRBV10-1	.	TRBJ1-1	TGCGCCAGCAGAGGGGACACTGAAGCTTTCTTT	CASRGDTEAFF